This TCR beta chain was observed in a study of shared clonotypes between healthy human individuals. As for the study in general: Researchers drew samples from two women and three men aged 18 to 49. Per donor, CD8 memory used one plate, CD8 naive used two, CD4 memory used three and CD4 naive used three. Study observations and caveats: The researchers took only blood, and tissue repertoires probably look different. Depth of sequencing was expected to influence donor clonotype sharing.

CDR1 and CDR2 from the germline V gene are MNHEY and SMNVEV (reference sequence). CDR3 length equals 15 residues. The ends lost 5 bases at V and 5 bases at J; junction bases unmatched: 9. The method was immunoSEQ multiplex PCR; TCRdb's version includes in-frame clones alone and lacks a portion of them. The sample holds 850,000 to 1,200,000 clones; about 75% are singletons and the top ten take approximately 1.5%. Comment on this clone: Its cognate antigen is unknown.

The sequence derives from a young man in good health. Material: memory CD4+ T cells sorted from blood. Subset indicated: CD45RA-negative fraction. The chain joins TRBV27 to TRBJ1-2, with 9 bases lining up with TRBD1. As DNA, the CDR3 is TGTGCCAGCAGTGCGCGGGACAGGGTGAGGTATGGCTACACCTTC. It translates to CASSARDRVRYGYTF.